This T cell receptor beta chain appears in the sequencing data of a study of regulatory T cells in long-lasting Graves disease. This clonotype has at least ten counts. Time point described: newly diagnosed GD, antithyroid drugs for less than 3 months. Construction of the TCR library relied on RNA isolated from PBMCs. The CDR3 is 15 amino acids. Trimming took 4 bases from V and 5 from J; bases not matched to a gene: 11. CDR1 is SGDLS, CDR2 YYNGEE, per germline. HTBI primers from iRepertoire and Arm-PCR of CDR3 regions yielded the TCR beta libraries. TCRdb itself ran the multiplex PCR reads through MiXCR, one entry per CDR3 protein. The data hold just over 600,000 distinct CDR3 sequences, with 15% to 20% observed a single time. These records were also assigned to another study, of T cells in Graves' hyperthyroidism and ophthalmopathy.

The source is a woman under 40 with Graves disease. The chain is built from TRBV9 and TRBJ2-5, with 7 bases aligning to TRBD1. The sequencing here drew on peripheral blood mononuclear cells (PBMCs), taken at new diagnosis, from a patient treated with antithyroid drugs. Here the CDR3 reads CASSPGGVEGETQYF. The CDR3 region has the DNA TGTGCCAGCAGCCCAGGGGGAGTAGAGGGGGAGACCCAGTACTTC.